This T cell receptor (beta chain) was captured by sequencing in a study of blood T cell repertoires in COVID-19. Overall study context: Donors in the United States, Italy and Spain gave samples during acute or convalescent COVID-19. Sources were T cells, B-cell-depleted T cells, or PBMCs; the material itself was cDNA or gDNA.

Seattle researchers signed up patients amid active infection and tracked them longitudinally. Germline trimming cut 2 bases from V and 2 bases from J; bases unmatched to any gene: 3. Germline V gene sequence: CDR1 SGHRS, CDR2 YFSETQ. This CDR3 is built from 14 residues. In regard to this clone: Within the sample, other DNA sequences also encode this same CDR3.

Assay: immunoSEQ multiplex PCR; the TCRdb copy retains only in-frame clones and omits some. Of around 180,000 clones in the sample, about 85% were seen once. The chain couples TRBV5-1 to TRBJ1-1; 7 nucleotides agree with TRBD1. The receptor was derived from an elderly man with COVID-19, enrolled during active disease. Sequenced sample: peripheral blood. CDR3 in DNA: TGCGCCAGCAGCTTAGACAGGGCCAACACTGAAGCTTTCTTT. This gives the protein CASSLDRANTEAFF.